These T cell receptor beta chains were read from a single sample in a study of cytomegalovirus exposure and HLA in healthy donors. The repertoire was sequenced with immunoSEQ multiplex PCR; TCRdb's copy has only in-frame clones and lacks some. This table has around 150,000 clones, 77% appearing once. The sequencing sample was made of PBMCs. These receptors were obtained from a woman in her forties in good health and CMV-seropositive. CDR3s leave out the opening cysteine and the closing phenylalanine or tryptophan.

len: 12; v_gene: TRBV10-2; j_gene: TRBJ2-3; CDR3aa: ASSDQGGTDTQY
len: 14; v_gene: TRBV6-5; j_gene: TRBJ1-2; CDR3aa: ASSSSGQGVSYGYT
len: 9; v_gene: TRBV5-1; j_gene: TRBJ2-3; CDR3aa: ASRSTDTQY
len: 13; v_gene: TRBV7-2; j_gene: TRBJ2-7; CDR3aa: ASSLGQGNSYEQY
len: 13; v_gene: TRBV10-1; j_gene: TRBJ2-3; CDR3aa: ASSAAGASTDTQY
len: 13; v_gene: TRBV6-5; j_gene: TRBJ1-2; CDR3aa: ASSYSVGTGYGYT
len: 13; v_gene: TRBV11-2; j_gene: TRBJ2-3; CDR3aa: ASSLEGDSADTQY
len: 11; v_gene: TRBV6-1; j_gene: TRBJ1-6; CDR3aa: ASRGGINSPLH
len: 11; v_gene: TRBV29-1; j_gene: TRBJ1-3; CDR3aa: SARGGDGNTIY
len: 12; v_gene: TRBV28; j_gene: TRBJ1-4; CDR3aa: ASTSGGVNEKLF
len: 11; v_gene: TRBV7-9; j_gene: TRBJ1-1; CDR3aa: ASSLPPNTEAF
len: 11; v_gene: TRBV5-4; j_gene: TRBJ2-2; CDR3aa: ASSLTNTGELF
len: 12; v_gene: TRBV6-5; j_gene: TRBJ2-1; CDR3aa: ASSTSGRYNEQF
len: 13; v_gene: TRBV7-9; j_gene: TRBJ1-1; CDR3aa: ASSLGRVMNTEAF
len: 12; v_gene: TRBV7-2; j_gene: TRBJ2-7; CDR3aa: ASSPEGASYEQY
len: 15; v_gene: TRBV7-2; j_gene: TRBJ2-1; CDR3aa: ASSLSRSGASYNEQF
len: 13; v_gene: TRBV5-1; j_gene: TRBJ1-2; CDR3aa: ASSFSRVSNYGYT
len: 14; v_gene: TRBV6-5; j_gene: TRBJ1-2; CDR3aa: ASSYIRTGGSYGYT
len: 13; v_gene: TRBV7-2; j_gene: TRBJ2-1; CDR3aa: ASSLAGTILDEQF
len: 13; v_gene: TRBV6-4; j_gene: TRBJ2-1; CDR3aa: ASSASGGSYNEQF
len: 12; v_gene: TRBV5-5; j_gene: TRBJ1-1; CDR3aa: ASSLGGGWTEAF
len: 13; v_gene: TRBV2; j_gene: TRBJ2-7; CDR3aa: ASSDRAKGSYEQY
len: 13; v_gene: TRBV5-4; j_gene: TRBJ2-1; CDR3aa: ASSPAQRGGPEQF
len: 10; v_gene: TRBV30; j_gene: TRBJ2-1; CDR3aa: AWSPLNNEQF
len: 13; v_gene: TRBV9; j_gene: TRBJ1-2; CDR3aa: ASSVAAQGVYGYT
len: 13; v_gene: TRBV28; j_gene: TRBJ2-7; CDR3aa: ASTRTPSGGYEQY
len: 14; v_gene: TRBV4-3; j_gene: TRBJ1-4; CDR3aa: ASSQEVTATNEKLF
len: 12; v_gene: TRBV29-1; j_gene: TRBJ2-2; CDR3aa: SVTSGGGTGELF
len: 13; v_gene: TRBV19; j_gene: TRBJ2-7; CDR3aa: ASTLGTGLSYEQY
len: 12; v_gene: TRBV10-1; j_gene: TRBJ1-1; CDR3aa: ASSRDRVTSEAF
len: 12; v_gene: TRBV4-3; j_gene: TRBJ2-1; CDR3aa: ASSQLILANEQF
len: 12; v_gene: TRBV6-5; j_gene: TRBJ1-6; CDR3aa: ASRSESRGSPLH
len: 12; v_gene: TRBV18; j_gene: TRBJ2-5; CDR3aa: ASSPNRGQETQY
len: 13; v_gene: TRBV11-2; j_gene: TRBJ2-2; CDR3aa: ASSSSGGNTGELF
len: 13; v_gene: TRBV6-5; j_gene: TRBJ1-2; CDR3aa: ASSGQGELYYGYT
len: 14; v_gene: TRBV18; j_gene: TRBJ2-3; CDR3aa: ASSPLGGRGTDTQY
len: 12; v_gene: TRBV5-4; j_gene: TRBJ2-7; CDR3aa: ASSRPGQGYEQY
len: 13; v_gene: TRBV6-5; j_gene: TRBJ2-7; CDR3aa: ASRALAGGVHEQY
len: 11; v_gene: TRBV2; j_gene: TRBJ1-1; CDR3aa: ASKGRAGNEAF
len: 11; v_gene: TRBV30; j_gene: TRBJ2-5; CDR3aa: AWSVPTTRSQY